Presented here are 28 T cell receptor beta chains from one specimen sequenced in a study of blood T cells in healthy people across ages. Alongside a J-beta primer mix, a sample-barcoded 5' primer served in a second PCR lasting about 6 to 11 cycles. TCRdb reprocessed the 5' RACE reads with MiXCR, giving one entry per CDR3 protein. The repertoire holds about 670,000 distinct CDR3 sequences, with over 40% as singletons. The sequenced sample was blood. These receptors were obtained from an elderly woman in good health.

The rearrangement links TRBV28 to TRBJ2-1, with D possibly being TRBD1 (6 bases). Looked up from germline, CDR1 is MDHEN and CDR2 is SYDVKM. This CDR3 comprises 15 residues. The V end lost 8 bases, the J end lost 2 bases, and 16 bases lay between the germline ends. The CDR3, as DNA: TGTGCCAGCTCCTCGGGTGGGGGCACCTACAATGAGCAGTTCTTC. Residues: CASSSGGGTYNEQFF.

The V gene is TRBV5-1, the J gene TRBJ2-5; 7 nucleotides align to TRBD2. Germline assignment: CDR1 SGHRS and CDR2 YFSETQ. J lost 5 bases, V lost 4 bases, and 11 bases had no gene match. The CDR3 totals 15 residues. CDR3 nucleotides: TGCGCCAGCAGCCCGGGGACTAATTTATGGGAGACCCAGTACTTC. Its protein is CASSPGTNLWETQYF. Supplemented by reference TRBV5-1 and TRBJ2-5, the full variable domain reads KAGVTQTPRYLIKTRGQQVTLSCSPISGHRSVSWYQQTPGQGLQFLFEYFSETQRNKGNFPGRFSGRQFSNSRSEMNVSTLELGDSALYLCASSPGTNLWETQYFGPGTRLLVL.

The chain has TRBV5-5 and TRBJ2-7; D possibly matches TRBD1 or TRBD2 (5 bases each). CDR3 length equals 14 residues. V shed 6 bases and J shed 2 bases, with 15 bases lying between them. Germline CDR1 and CDR2: SGHKS and YYEKEE (reference sequence). The CDR3 loop is CASTPGTGPYEQYF. CDR3 sequence (DNA): TGTGCCAGCACCCCAGGGACGGGACCCTACGAGCAGTACTTC.

This clonotype has a handful of counts. The chain recombines TRBV18 with TRBJ1-4; tentative D call: TRBD1 (5 bases). CDR3 length: 12 residues. Trimming cost V 6 bases and J 8 bases, with 10 bases left between them. Germline lookup yields CDR1 KGHSH and CDR2 LQKENI. The CDR3 reads CASSGGDEKLFF. Here the CDR3 DNA reads TGTGCCAGCTCGGGGGGAGACGAAAAACTGTTTTTT.

This clonotype appeared a few times. A much larger clone sits a single nucleotide away, making a read error possible. The chain uses TRBV7-8 and TRBJ2-7; TRBD1 might be the D (5 bases). Trimming removed 1 base from V and 7 bases from J, with 14 bases in between. The length of the CDR3 is 14 residues. Germline lookup yields CDR1 SGHVS and CDR2 FQNEAQ. CDR3 sequence: CASSLGPYDSEQYF. CDR3 in DNA: TGTGCCAGCAGCTTAGGCCCCTACGACAGTGAGCAGTACTTC.

This clonotype was counted a few times. This rearrangement joins TRBV6-5 to TRBJ1-2, with D tentatively TRBD1 (6 bases). CDR3 size: 12 residues. V dropped 6 bases and J dropped 7 bases, with 12 bases sitting between them. In germline, CDR1 is MNHEY, CDR2 SVGAGI. CDR3 residues: CASRRQGSGYTF. In DNA, the CDR3 is TGTGCCAGCAGGCGCCAGGGGAGTGGCTACACCTTC.

This clonotype was seen repeatedly, ten times or more. The chain couples TRBV6-1 to TRBJ2-7, with 9 bases that match TRBD1. This CDR3 region has 14 residues. Germline CDR1 and CDR2: MNHNS and SASEGT. Germline trimming cut 6 bases from V and 3 bases from J; bases unmatched to any gene: 6. CDR3 in amino acids: CASREGTGFYEQYF. The DNA of the CDR3 is TGTGCCAGCAGAGAGGGGACAGGGTTCTACGAGCAGTACTTC.

This chain links TRBV7-9 with TRBJ1-1, with D perhaps matching TRBD1 (5 bases). The germline CDR1 and CDR2 sequences are SEHNR and FQNEAQ (reference sequence). Trimming stripped 5 bases from V and 0 bases from J, with 10 bases between. CDR3 size: 14 residues. This chain's CDR3 is CASSQGLMNTEAFF. In DNA, the CDR3 is TGTGCCAGCAGCCAGGGCCTCATGAACACTGAAGCTTTCTTT.

This clonotype occurred once. This probably arose from a read error, given a far larger clone one base away. The V call is TRBV5-1, the J call TRBJ2-7; D not resolved. Germline assignment: CDR1 SGHRS and CDR2 YFSETQ. The CDR3 is made up of 12 amino acids. The CDR3 loop reads CAGSLEPYEQYF. Written as DNA, the CDR3 is TGCGCCGGCAGCTTGGAGCCCTACGAGCAGTACTTC. Full variable domain (outside the CDR3, taken from reference TRBV5-1 and TRBJ2-7): KAGVTQTPRYLIKTRGQQVTLSCSPISGHRSVSWYQQTPGQGLQFLFEYFSETQRNKGNFPGRFSGRQFSNSRSEMNVSTLELGDSALYLCAGSLEPYEQYFGPGTRLTVT.

The rearrangement uses TRBV5-1 and TRBJ2-1; 7 bases align to TRBD1. Germline-derived CDR1 and CDR2 are SGHRS and YFSETQ. The V segment lost 4 bases and the J segment 5 bases; nucleotides outside the gene matches: 9. The CDR3 has 15 residues. The CDR3 reads CASSIQGSINNEQFF. The CDR3 DNA is TGCGCCAGCAGCATACAGGGGTCCATAAACAATGAGCAGTTCTTC.

V usage is TRBV12-3 or TRBV12-4 and J usage is TRBJ2-3; no clear D. This CDR3 is built from 15 residues. V lost 5 bases and J 10 bases, leaving 22 bases between the germline ends. In DNA form, the CDR3 reads TGTGCCAGCAGTCCTTTCTCCCAGCTAAAAAGGGCGCAGTATTTT. This sequence encodes CASSPFSQLKRAQYF.

This clonotype came up many times. The chain carries TRBV7-2 and TRBJ2-1, with D possibly called TRBD1 or TRBD2 (6 bases each). Deletions cut 1 base from V and 13 bases from J, with 14 bases between. The CDR3 length is 13 residues. Germline assignment: CDR1 SGHTA and CDR2 FQGNSA. The CDR3 DNA is TGTGCCAGCAGCTTAGAAAGGGGGACTCGCCAGTTCTTC. Protein sequence: CASSLERGTRQFF. The full variable domain, rest sourced from reference TRBV7-2 and TRBJ2-1, is GAGVSQSPSNKVTEKGKDVELRCDPISGHTALYWYRQSLGQGLEFLIYFQGNSAPDKSGLPSDRFSAERTGGSVSTLTIQRTQQEDSAVYLCASSLERGTRQFFGPGTRLTVL.

This clonotype was seen repeatedly, ten times or more. V gene TRBV3-1 combines with J gene TRBJ1-6; D is possibly TRBD1 (5 bases). The length of the CDR3 is 15 residues. Germline CDR1 reads LGHDT; CDR2 reads YNNKEL (reference sequence). V lost 2 bases and J 10 bases, leaving 15 bases between the germline ends. CDR3 protein: CASSQREGLGSPLHF. The DNA for the CDR3 is TGTGCCAGCAGCCAACGTGAGGGGCTCGGATCACCCCTCCACTTT.

The rearrangement links TRBV5-6 to TRBJ1-1; D uncertain. There are 13 residues in the CDR3. The V and J ends lost 4 bases and 8 bases respectively, with 15 bases between them. CDR1 is SGHDT and CDR2 is YYEEEE in the germline V gene. DNA for the CDR3: TGTGCCAGCAGCGTGGTCAGATCCAGGGAAGCTTTCTTT. It yields the protein CASSVVRSREAFF.

There are many counts of this clonotype. The rearrangement uses TRBV4-1 and TRBJ2-7, with D uncertain. The CDR3 is made up of 14 amino acids. Germline V gene lookup returns CDR1 MGHRA and CDR2 YSYEKL. The V end was cut by 0 bases, the J end by 9 bases, with 15 bases between. CDR3 amino acids: CASSQDLNRMLQYF. CDR3 DNA sequence: TGCGCCAGCAGCCAAGATTTGAACCGTATGTTGCAGTACTTC.

This chain links TRBV6-5 with TRBJ2-1; 9 bases line up with TRBD2. V gave up 5 bases and J gave up 7 bases; unmatched junction bases: 9. There are 15 residues in the CDR3. Germline CDR1 reads MNHEY; CDR2 reads SVGAGI. The CDR3 DNA sequence: TGTGCCAGCAGTCGCCTCGGGGCGGGGGGGAATGAGCAGTTCTTC. Its protein is CASSRLGAGGNEQFF.

This clonotype was seen a handful of times. The V and J genes are TRBV7-3 and TRBJ2-1; perhaps D is TRBD1 or TRBD2 (6 bases each). This CDR3 comprises 16 residues. V was shortened by 1 base and J by 4 bases, with 14 bases between the two germline ends. CDR1 is SGHTA, CDR2 FQGTGA, per germline. CDR3 in amino acids: CASSLSTRGAYNEQFF. The CDR3 DNA is TGTGCCAGCAGCTTAAGTACAAGGGGGGCTTACAATGAGCAGTTCTTC.

This clonotype was found many times. The rearrangement links TRBV20-1 to TRBJ2-3; TRBD2 aligns across 10 bases. Trimming removed 4 bases from V and 0 bases from J; junction bases left unmatched: 7. The germline V gene encodes CDR1 DFQATT and CDR2 SNEGSKA (reference sequence). The CDR3 consists of 16 residues. CDR3 coding DNA: TGCAGTGCTACCTCCCCTAGCGGGGGCAGCACAGATACGCAGTATTTT. Protein: CSATSPSGGSTDTQYF.

V usage is TRBV20-1 and J usage is TRBJ2-7; D is possibly TRBD1 (6 bases). The J call may be wrong; the DNA end is better matched by TRBJ2-5. Per the germline V gene, CDR1 is DFQATT and CDR2 is SNEGSKA (reference sequence). CDR3 length: 16 residues. CDR3 protein: CSAITQGRKSEGTQYF. CDR3 coding DNA: TGCAGTGCTATTACGCAGGGGCGCAAATCGGAAGGGACCCAGTACTTC.

A remark on this clonotype: A read error may account for a junction end that differs from germline. V gene TRBV29-1 combines with J gene TRBJ2-7; 10 bases line up with TRBD1. TRBJ2-5 explains the end of the DNA better; the J call may be wrong. Germline loops: CDR1 SQVTM, CDR2 ANQGSEA. There are 14 residues in the CDR3. CDR3 sequence (DNA): TGCAGTGTTGCCGGGACAGGGGTTATGGAGACCCAGTACTTC. Its protein product is CSVAGTGVMETQYF.

In regard to this clonotype: A much larger clone is a single base away; this may be a read error. The rearrangement links TRBV5-1 to TRBJ2-3; D unclear. Looked up from germline, CDR1 is SGHRS and CDR2 is YFSETQ. The CDR3 runs to 13 residues. Trimming removed 4 bases from V and 6 bases from J, with 12 bases in between. CDR3 nucleotides: TGCGCCAGCAGCGTACCAGTGAGGGATACGCAGTATTTT. This codes for CASSVPVRDTQYF.

This clonotype is a singleton in its sample. This may come from a read error, since a much larger clone is one base off. The chain combines TRBV29-1 with TRBJ2-5; D is possibly TRBD2 (6 bases). The CDR3 length is 14 residues. With 6 bases removed from V and 2 bases from J, the gap between germline ends came to 16 bases. Per germline, CDR1 SQVTM and CDR2 ANQGSEA. The CDR3 reads CSVKSRTTQETQYF. DNA for the CDR3: TGCAGCGTAAAGTCGAGGACTACGCAAGAGACCCAGTACTTC.

This clonotype appeared many times. The chain is built from TRBV7-2 and TRBJ2-5, with D possibly being TRBD1 (5 bases). The germline V and J ends were trimmed by 1 base and 2 bases, with 11 bases remaining between them. The V gene's germline CDR1 is SGHTA and CDR2 FQGNSA. CDR3 length: 15 residues. In nucleotides, the CDR3 is TGTGCCAGCAGCTTAGTGCGGACACAACAAGAGACCCAGTACTTC. This gives the protein CASSLVRTQQETQYF.

This clonotype was counted many times. This chain links TRBV28 with TRBJ2-1; D possibly corresponds to TRBD1 (6 bases). This CDR3 spans 15 amino acids. The V end was cut by 7 bases, the J end by 4 bases, with 17 bases between. Per germline, CDR1 MDHEN and CDR2 SYDVKM. The CDR3 sequence is CASILGGTPYNEQFF. The CDR3 DNA sequence: TGTGCCAGCATCCTGGGTGGGACACCGTACAATGAGCAGTTCTTC.

This clonotype was detected many times. The chain couples TRBV29-1 to TRBJ1-2; 8 nucleotides agree with TRBD1. Trimming at V came to 5 bases and at J to 4 bases, leaving 6 bases not matched to a gene. Germline CDR1 SQVTM, CDR2 ANQGSEA. The CDR3 totals 13 residues. Here the CDR3 DNA reads TGCAGCGTTTCCCGGGACAGGCGCTATGGCTACACCTTC. Its translation: CSVSRDRRYGYTF.

This clonotype was seen repeatedly, ten times or more. The gene calls are TRBV6-5 and TRBJ2-5; D uncertain. The V gene's germline CDR1 is MNHEY and CDR2 SVGAGI. This CDR3 region has 15 residues. V was trimmed by 6 bases and J by 1 base, leaving 15 bases between them. Here the CDR3 DNA reads TGTGCCAGCAGCCGAACTACTGGTGGCCAAGAGACCCAGTACTTC. Translation gives CASSRTTGGQETQYF.

The chain joins TRBV13 to TRBJ2-5; TRBD1 matches 9 bases. Germline assignment: CDR1 PRHDT and CDR2 FYEKMQ (reference sequence). The CDR3 loop spans 14 amino acids. The ends lost 5 bases at V and 4 bases at J; junction bases unmatched: 5. CDR3 region: CASSRDRVGETQYF. The CDR3 DNA follows: TGTGCCAGCAGCCGGGACAGGGTAGGAGAGACCCAGTACTTC.

This clonotype was seen at least ten times. The rearrangement links TRBV7-8 to TRBJ2-1, with 11 bases fitting TRBD2. The germline CDR1 and CDR2 sequences are SGHVS and FQNEAQ. After removal of 5 bases from V and 3 bases from J, the junction contained 0 bases not matched to a gene. The CDR3 is 14 residues long. CDR3 DNA sequence: TGTGCCAGCAGCGGACTAGCGGGCTACAATGAGCAGTTCTTC. Its protein product is CASSGLAGYNEQFF.